This TCR beta chain was identified in a study of graft-versus-host responses after intestinal transplantation. Overall study context: All of the recipients had induction that used anti-thymocyte globulin, then tacrolimus and steroids for about 3 years. Findings and caveats of the study: Researchers found GvH clones in recipient marrow, and some showed up first in ileum or blood. Peak levels of circulating GvH clones tracked with early post-transplant HvG declines.

Only in-frame clones appear in the TCRdb table, and some are missing; sequencing was by immunoSEQ multiplex PCR. In the table there are 60,000 to 65,000 clones, around nine tenths of which are singletons. As for this clone: The antigen is not known.

The CDR3 has 13 amino acids. Germline values: CDR1 GTSNPN, CDR2 SVGIG (reference sequence). J was trimmed by 3 bases and V by 4 bases; bases with no gene match: 5. The material was unstimulated CD8+ T cells sorted from spleen or lymph node cells, obtained before transplant. This TCR came from a human donor who was the organ donor for an intestinal transplant. The genes are TRBV30 and TRBJ2-7, with 8 bases identical to TRBD2. DNA of the CDR3: TGTGCCTGGATTAGCGGGACTCACTACGAGCAGTACTTC. Translated: CAWISGTHYEQYF.